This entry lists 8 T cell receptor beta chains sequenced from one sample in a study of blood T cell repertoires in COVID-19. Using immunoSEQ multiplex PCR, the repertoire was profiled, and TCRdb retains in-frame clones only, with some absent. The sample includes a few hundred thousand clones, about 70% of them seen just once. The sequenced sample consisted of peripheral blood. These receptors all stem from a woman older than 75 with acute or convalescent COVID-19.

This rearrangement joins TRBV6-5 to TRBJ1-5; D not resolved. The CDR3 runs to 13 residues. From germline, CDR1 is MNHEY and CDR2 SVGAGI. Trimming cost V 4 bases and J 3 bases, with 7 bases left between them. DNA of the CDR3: TGTGCCAGCAGTTCGGGATACAATCAGCCCCAGCATTTT. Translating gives CASSSGYNQPQHF.

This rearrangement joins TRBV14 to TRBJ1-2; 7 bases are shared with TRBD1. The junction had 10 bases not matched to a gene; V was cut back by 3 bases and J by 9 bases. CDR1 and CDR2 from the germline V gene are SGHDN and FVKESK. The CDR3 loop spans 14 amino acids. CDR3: CASSQDRPTVSYTF. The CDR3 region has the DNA TGTGCCAGCAGCCAGGACAGGCCGACGGTCAGCTACACCTTC.

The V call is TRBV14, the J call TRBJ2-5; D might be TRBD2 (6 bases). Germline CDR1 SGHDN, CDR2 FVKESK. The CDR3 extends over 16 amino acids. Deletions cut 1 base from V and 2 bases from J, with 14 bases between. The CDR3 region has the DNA TGTGCCAGCAGCCAAGGGCGATACGGGGGACAAGAGACCCAGTACTTC. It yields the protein CASSQGRYGGQETQYF. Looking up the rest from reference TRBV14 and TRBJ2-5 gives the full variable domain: EAGVTQFPSHSVIEKGQTVTLRCDPISGHDNLYWYRRVMGKEIKFLLHFVKESKQDESGMPNNRFLAERTGGTYSTLKVQPAELEDSGVYFCASSQGRYGGQETQYFGPGTRLLVL.

The CDR3 reads CSVSGGTDTQYF. The CDR3 DNA reads as TGCAGCGTTTCAGGGGGCACAGATACGCAGTATTTT. V is TRBV29-1 and J is TRBJ2-3, with a tentative D call TRBD1 (6 bases). The CDR3 has 12 amino acids. CDR1 SQVTM and CDR2 ANQGSEA come from the germline V gene. V shed 5 bases and J shed 1 base, with 7 bases lying between them.

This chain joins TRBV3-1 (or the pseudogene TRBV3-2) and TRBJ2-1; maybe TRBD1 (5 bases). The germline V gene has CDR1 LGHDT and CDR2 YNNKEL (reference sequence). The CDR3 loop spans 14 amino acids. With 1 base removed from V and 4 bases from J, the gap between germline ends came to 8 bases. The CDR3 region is CASSQGQGYNEQFF. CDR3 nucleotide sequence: TGTGCCAGCAGCCAAGGTCAGGGTTACAATGAGCAGTTCTTC.

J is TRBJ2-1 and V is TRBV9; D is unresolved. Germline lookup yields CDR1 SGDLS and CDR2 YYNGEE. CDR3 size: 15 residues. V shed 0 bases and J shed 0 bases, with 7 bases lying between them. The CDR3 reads CASSVGIGSYNEQFF. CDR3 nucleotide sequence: TGTGCCAGCAGCGTAGGTATCGGCTCCTACAATGAGCAGTTCTTC.

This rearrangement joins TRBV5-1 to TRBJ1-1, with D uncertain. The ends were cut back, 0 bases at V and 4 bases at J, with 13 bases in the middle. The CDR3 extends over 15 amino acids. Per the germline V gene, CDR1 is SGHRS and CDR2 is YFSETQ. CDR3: CASSLAGRVGTEAFF. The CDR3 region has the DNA TGCGCCAGCAGCTTGGCCGGGAGGGTTGGCACTGAAGCTTTCTTT.

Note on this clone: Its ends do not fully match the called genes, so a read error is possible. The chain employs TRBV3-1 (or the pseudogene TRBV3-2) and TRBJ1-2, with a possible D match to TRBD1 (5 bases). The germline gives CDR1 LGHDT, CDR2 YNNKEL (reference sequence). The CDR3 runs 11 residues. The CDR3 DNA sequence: TGTGCCAGCAGCCAAAGTATAGAGACAGCCTTC. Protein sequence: CASSQSIETAF.